The sequence of this TCR beta chain was determined in a study of human T cells and chemical hapten exposure. This clonotype was seen more than once but under ten times. Its antigen remains unknown. CDR3 length: 14 residues. Germline CDR1 is LGHDT and CDR2 is YNNKEL (reference sequence). Trimming pared 3 bases from V and 0 bases from J, leaving 8 bases between. This sample's time point: patch test 1, 2 weeks after DPC sensitization. Treatment of the sample: therapeutic diphenylcyclopropenone sensitization with weekly scalp DPC. Only after blood had been drawn was each patch test applied. TCRdb redid the calling of the RACE reads with MiXCR, one entry per CDR3 protein. This sample yields about 57,000 distinct CDR3 sequences, of which about 9.3% are seen a single time; roughly 13% belongs to the top ten. Whole-study findings and limits: Large CDR3 similarity clusters arose significantly more often from expanded TCRs than from controls.

The sample in question was whole blood, obtained in connection with sensitization to the hapten diphenylcyclopropenone (DPC). This sequence originates from a woman aged 40 to 50 with alopecia areata. Some clones in this sample may be carry-over from other donors' samples. The genes are TRBV3-1 and TRBJ1-1; D ambiguous. For the CDR3, the DNA is TGTGCCAGCAGCCAGCAATTGGTGAACACTGAAGCTTTCTTT. Translation: CASSQQLVNTEAFF.